The 5 T cell receptor beta chains reported below all come from one sample, sequenced in a study of T-cell reconstitution after alpha-beta-depleted transplantation in children. Unique molecular identifiers were built into the TCRbeta library. One entry per CDR3 protein, called by TCRdb with MiXCR from the PCR reads. The table has about 610,000 distinct CDR3 sequences, about 10% seen once. The source material was PBMCs from the stem cell graft donor, sampled from the stem cell graft. Source of these receptors: a human donor who donated a stem cell graft to a child with acute myeloid leukemia.

This clonotype was seen a handful of times. V usage is TRBV7-8 and J usage is TRBJ2-7; 7 bases agree with TRBD2. The CDR3 has 15 residues. Germline V gene sequence: CDR1 SGHVS, CDR2 FQNEAQ. The J segment lost 2 bases and the V segment lost 1 base, leaving 5 bases of the junction unmatched. CDR3 in amino acids: CASSLGVAGAYEQYF. The CDR3 nucleotides are TGTGCCAGCAGCTTAGGAGTAGCGGGTGCCTACGAGCAGTACTTC.

This clonotype turned up a few times. This chain joins TRBV20-1 and TRBJ2-3; 10 nucleotides line up with TRBD2. This CDR3 region has 15 residues. The trim removed 1 base at V and 6 bases at J, leaving 7 bases unmatched. The V gene's germline CDR1 is DFQATT and CDR2 SNEGSKA (reference sequence). The CDR3 spells CSARATSGIRDTQYF. CDR3 nucleotide sequence: TGCAGTGCTAGAGCCACTAGCGGGATAAGGGATACGCAGTATTTT.

The sample holds a few counts of this clonotype. The chain combines TRBV13 with TRBJ2-5; 9 positions match TRBD2. The length of the CDR3 is 17 residues. After removal of 5 bases from V and 7 bases from J, the junction contained 17 bases not matched to a gene. Per the germline V gene, CDR1 is PRHDT and CDR2 is FYEKMQ (reference sequence). Written as DNA, the CDR3 is TGTGCCAGCAGCCAATCTGGGGCGGGAGGGCCGAGGGGGACCCAGTACTTC. Amino acids: CASSQSGAGGPRGTQYF.

In this sample, this clonotype turned up a few times. The rearrangement uses TRBV25-1 and TRBJ1-1; no reliable D call. CDR1 MGHDK and CDR2 SYGVNS come from the germline V gene. This CDR3 spans 13 amino acids. Trimming stripped 0 bases from V and 8 bases from J, with 10 bases between. CDR3 DNA sequence: TGTGCCAGCAGTGAATATGGGTTCCGGGAAGCTTTCTTT. Its translation is CASSEYGFREAFF.

The rearrangement uses TRBV18 and TRBJ1-5; a weak D match, TRBD1 (6 bases). CDR1 KGHSH and CDR2 LQKENI come from the germline V gene. V shed 2 bases and J shed 3 bases, with 11 bases lying between them. CDR3 length: 15 amino acids. The CDR3 here is CASSPVDSFNQPQHF. CDR3 coding DNA: TGTGCCAGCTCACCAGTGGACAGTTTCAATCAGCCCCAGCATTTT.